A single TCR beta chain is shown here with its context. This specimen belongs to a study of blood T cell repertoires in COVID-19. Study at large: Acute and convalescent COVID-19 specimens originated in the United States, Italy and Spain. From T cells, B-cell-depleted T cells, or PBMCs came the material, which was cDNA or gDNA.

Authors' processing steps: Amplification from reference gene primers served as the basis for estimated nucleated cell counts. Libraries were prepared by immunoSEQ multiplex PCR; TCRdb keeps only in-frame clonotypes and omits some of them. V, J and clone size are those of that table, while D and trimming were read from the DNA. The sample lists about 44,000 clones, 87% occurring once. The sample comprised peripheral blood. The clonotype originates from a woman aged 80 or older in a cohort sampled during active or convalescent COVID-19.

The CDR3: CASSHLNPDNSPLHF. The CDR3 DNA is TGCGCCAGCAGTCACCTAAACCCGGATAATTCACCCCTCCACTTT. The chain joins TRBV23-1 to TRBJ1-6, with D unclear. TRBV23-1 is annotated as an ORF whose role is uncertain. The V end lost 3 bases, the J end lost 5 bases, and 11 bases lay between the germline ends. The CDR3 extends over 15 amino acids.